The next 3 T cell receptor beta chains were all read from a single sample in a study of PD-1 blockade in classical Hodgkin lymphoma. Following autologous stem cell transplantation, relapse occurred in every patient, and exposure to brentuximab vedotin varied. Using immunoSEQ multiplex PCR, the repertoire was profiled, and TCRdb retains in-frame clones only, with some absent. Of some 39,000 clones detected, around nine tenths appear once; the ten largest clones hold roughly 9.7%. Sequenced material: peripheral blood mononuclear cells (PBMCs), taken at baseline. These receptors were taken from a human donor with classical Hodgkin lymphoma.

The rearrangement uses TRBV10-3 and TRBJ2-1, with 11 positions matching TRBD2. After removal of 0 bases from V and 3 bases from J, the junction contained 1 base not matched to a gene. Looked up from germline, CDR1 is ENHRY and CDR2 is SYGVKD. The CDR3 runs 16 residues. CDR3 sequence (DNA): TGTGCCATCAGTGAGTCGGGACTAGCGGACTACAATGAGCAGTTCTTC. It translates to CAISESGLADYNEQFF.

A single count supports this clone. The rearrangement links TRBV5-1 to TRBJ2-7; 12 bases are a match to TRBD1. The V gene's germline CDR1 is SGHRS and CDR2 YFSETQ. After removal of 3 bases from V and 4 bases from J, the junction contained 5 bases not matched to a gene. This CDR3 region has 15 residues. CDR3 sequence: CASSSGTGGTYEQYF. The CDR3 DNA is TGCGCCAGCAGCTCGGGGACAGGGGGCACTTACGAGCAGTACTTC. The full variable domain, in which reference TRBV5-1 and TRBJ2-7 provide the parts outside the CDR3, is KAGVTQTPRYLIKTRGQQVTLSCSPISGHRSVSWYQQTPGQGLQFLFEYFSETQRNKGNFPGRFSGRQFSNSRSEMNVSTLELGDSALYLCASSSGTGGTYEQYFGPGTRLTVT.

The chain recombines TRBV11-3 with TRBJ2-7, with D maybe TRBD1 (5 bases). V was pared by 2 bases and J by 4 bases, with 12 bases between. This CDR3 contains 14 residues. Germline CDR1 is SGHNT and CDR2 is YENEEA. The CDR3 loop is CASSLQQVLYEQYF. The CDR3 nucleotides read TGTGCCAGCAGCTTACAACAGGTCCTTTACGAGCAGTACTTC.